These 9 T cell receptor beta chains originate from one sample sequenced in a study of Ad26.COV2.S vaccination and SARS-CoV-2 variants. Produced via immunoSEQ multiplex PCR; TCRdb's table is partial and in-frame only. The sample contains about 94,000 clones, roughly 85% of which appear only once. Sequencing was performed on peripheral blood, taken after recovery from COVID-19. The receptor set was obtained from a human donor who had recovered from COVID-19.

The chain has TRBV2 and TRBJ1-1; possibly TRBD1 for D (6 bases). This CDR3 contains 14 residues. CDR1 and CDR2 (germline): SNHLY, FYNNEI. The V and J ends lost 6 bases and 0 bases respectively, with 11 bases between them. Here the CDR3 reads CASRGGRLNTEAFF. CDR3 nucleotide sequence: TGTGCCAGCAGGGGGGGCCGGTTGAACACTGAAGCTTTCTTT.

The chain links TRBV7-2 to TRBJ1-1, with a possible D match to TRBD1 (5 bases). V lost 1 base, J lost 6 bases, and 12 bases lay in between. The CDR3 length is 14 residues. The germline V gene has CDR1 SGHTA and CDR2 FQGNSA. The CDR3 DNA sequence: TGTGCCAGCAGCTTAGTATCAGGGCTCGCTGAAGCTTTCTTT. Its protein is CASSLVSGLAEAFF.

The rearrangement uses TRBV6-1 and TRBJ2-3, with 8 nucleotides matching TRBD2. V was clipped by 3 bases and J by 2 bases; unmatched bases: 10. CDR3 length: 17 amino acids. Per germline, CDR1 MNHNS and CDR2 SASEGT. CDR3 nucleotides: TGTGCCAGCAGTGATCTTGGGAGTAGCGGGATCACAGATACGCAGTATTTT. It codes for CASSDLGSSGITDTQYF.

This clone was seen just once. The rearrangement uses TRBV11-2 and TRBJ2-1; D remains ambiguous. CDR3 length: 15 amino acids. V lost 5 bases and J lost 1, with 12 bases in between. Per the germline V gene, CDR1 is SGHAT and CDR2 is FQNNGV. In DNA form, the CDR3 reads TGTGCCAGCAGCCCGACCCTCACATCCTACAATGAGCAGTTCTTC. It encodes CASSPTLTSYNEQFF.

This chain links TRBV12-3 or TRBV12-4 with TRBJ2-1; the D is unclear. This CDR3 contains 11 residues. V lost 4 bases and J 6 bases, leaving 4 bases between the germline ends. The CDR3 DNA reads as TGTGCCAGCAGTTGGACCAATGAGCAGTTCTTC. Amino acid sequence: CASSWTNEQFF.

This chain uses TRBV6-2 or TRBV6-3 with TRBJ2-4, with 9 nucleotides matching TRBD1. Germline V lookup: CDR1 MNHEY, CDR2 SVGEGT. Germline trimming cut 4 bases from V and 15 bases from J; bases unmatched to any gene: 4. The CDR3 runs 11 residues. The CDR3 sequence: CASSWDREAYF. The DNA for the CDR3 is TGTGCCAGCAGTTGGGACAGGGAGGCGTACTTC.

The chain is built from TRBV5-1 and TRBJ2-1, with 8 bases that match TRBD2. V shed 0 bases, J shed 4 bases, and the junction held 6 bases outside the gene matches. This CDR3 is built from 16 residues. Germline V gene data show CDR1 as SGHRS and CDR2 as YFSETQ. As DNA, the CDR3 is TGCGCCAGCAGCTTGGCCAGCGGGAGCGGATACAATGAGCAGTTCTTC. Its translation is CASSLASGSGYNEQFF.

The chain uses TRBV28 and TRBJ2-7; D not resolved. Per the germline V gene, CDR1 is MDHEN and CDR2 is SYDVKM. V was shortened by 3 bases and J by 2 bases, with 8 bases between the two germline ends. CDR3 length: 13 amino acids. CDR3 coding DNA: TGTGCCAGCAGTTTCGTTGGAACCTACGAGCAGTACTTC. It yields the protein CASSFVGTYEQYF.

The chain carries TRBV10-2 and TRBJ1-2; 12 nucleotides line up with TRBD1. V trimming: 11 bases; J trimming: 2 bases; junction bases outside the gene matches: 12. Looked up from germline, CDR1 is WSHSY and CDR2 is SAAADI. CDR3 length: 16 residues. CDR3 loop: CAPGGGQGATNYGYTF. CDR3 nucleotides: TGCGCCCCGGGGGGGGGACAGGGGGCTACAAACTATGGCTACACCTTC.